This T cell receptor beta chain was recorded in a study of T cell changes during pregnancy in multiple sclerosis. The method was immunoSEQ multiplex PCR; TCRdb's version includes in-frame clones alone and lacks a portion of them. The table lists around 60,000 clones, more than 85% of them singletons, with 2.8% in the top ten. The receptor was isolated from a female donor in good health, enrolled as a control in a pregnancy study. The source was peripheral blood, collected in the third trimester of pregnancy.

The CDR3 nucleotides read TGTGCCAGCAGTCGGCGGCTGGGGACTAGCGGGAGGGGCCTGATTGGGGCCAACGTCCTGACTTTC. Amino acid sequence: CASSRRLGTSGRGLIGANVLTF. This chain links TRBV28 with TRBJ2-6, with TRBD2 matching 16 bases. After removal of 5 bases from V and 3 bases from J, the junction contained 16 bases not matched to a gene. The CDR3 covers 22 residues. Germline CDR1 reads MDHEN; CDR2 reads SYDVKM.